The text below deals with one TCR beta chain. Antigen unknown. The sample originates from a study of cytomegalovirus exposure and HLA in healthy donors. Primers for the PCR totalled 60 Vbeta and 13 Jbeta. The repertoire was sequenced with immunoSEQ multiplex PCR; TCRdb's copy has only in-frame clones and lacks some. In all, the sample yields about 200,000 clones. Study-level points and caveats: In a later analysis, HLA-associated beta chains showed higher expansion and lower generation probabilities than comparable chains. High sensitivity and specificity were reportedly achieved when the classifier diagnosed cytomegalovirus status. Highly shared sequence variants in one cluster were likely a sequencing artifact.

Trimming removed 5 bases at V and 7 bases at J, with 15 bases between. The CDR3 extends over 13 amino acids. Per germline, CDR1 SGHAT and CDR2 FQNNGV. The gene calls are TRBV11-2 and TRBJ2-7; a possible D gene is TRBD2 (6 bases). Sequencing input: PBMCs. The sequence came from a girl under 10 years old in good health and CMV-seropositive. CDR3 residues: CASSPGGTGEQYF. In nucleotides, the CDR3 is TGTGCCAGCAGCCCGGGCGGGACCGGGGAGCAGTACTTC. Supplemented by reference TRBV11-2 and TRBJ2-7, the full variable domain reads EAGVAQSPRYKIIEKRQSVAFWCNPISGHATLYWYQQILGQGPKLLIQFQNNGVVDDSQLPKDRFSAERLKGVDSTLKIQPAKLEDSAVYLCASSPGGTGEQYFGPGTRLTVT.